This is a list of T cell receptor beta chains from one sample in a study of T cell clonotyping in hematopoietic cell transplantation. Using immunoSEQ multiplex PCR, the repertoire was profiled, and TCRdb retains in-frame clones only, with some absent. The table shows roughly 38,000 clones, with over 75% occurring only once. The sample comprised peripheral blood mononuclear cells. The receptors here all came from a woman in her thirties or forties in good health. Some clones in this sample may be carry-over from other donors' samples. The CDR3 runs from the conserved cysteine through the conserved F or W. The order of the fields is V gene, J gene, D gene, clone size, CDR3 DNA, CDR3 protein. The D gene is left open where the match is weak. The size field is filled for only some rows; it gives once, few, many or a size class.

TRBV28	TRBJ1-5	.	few	TGTGCCAGCAGGTCCGGCGGCGCGTCCAATCAGCCCCAGCATTTT	CASRSGGASNQPQHF
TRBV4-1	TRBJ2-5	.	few	TGCGCCAGCAGCCAAGACAATGCGGGGACCCAGTACTTC	CASSQDNAGTQYF
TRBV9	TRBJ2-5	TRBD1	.	TGTGCCAGCAGCGGAGGACAGGGGTGGGAGACCCAGTACTTC	CASSGGQGWETQYF
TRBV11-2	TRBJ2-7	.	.	TGTGCCAGCAGCATCAACAGGGAAGGCGAGCAGTACTTC	CASSINREGEQYF
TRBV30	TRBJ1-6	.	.	TGTGCCTGGAGAGGGAGCTCCTATAATTCACCCCTCCACTTT	CAWRGSSYNSPLHF
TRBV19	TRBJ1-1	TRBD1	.	TGTGCCAGTAGTCGCGGGACAGACGTATACACTGAAGCTTTCTTT	CASSRGTDVYTEAFF
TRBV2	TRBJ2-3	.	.	TGTGCCAGCAGTGTTGGGGGCGGGGGTCGAACAGATACGCAGTATTTT	CASSVGGGGRTDTQYF
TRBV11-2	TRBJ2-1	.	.	TGTGCCAGCAGCTTAGGCGGGATTAGAAGGGACAATGAGCAGTTCTTC	CASSLGGIRRDNEQFF
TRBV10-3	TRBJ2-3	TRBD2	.	TGTGCCGTCCTAGCGGGAGGGCTGGCAGATACGCAGTATTTT	CAVLAGGLADTQYF
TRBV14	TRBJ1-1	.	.	TGTGCCAGCAGCTTCTGGGGGAACACTGAAGCTTTCTTT	CASSFWGNTEAFF
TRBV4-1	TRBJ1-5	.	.	TGCGCCAGCAGCCAAGTTCAAACCGGTCAGCCCCAGCATTTT	CASSQVQTGQPQHF
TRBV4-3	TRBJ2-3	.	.	TGCGCCAGCAGCCAAGGGTTTGTGGGTAATACGCAGTATTTT	CASSQGFVGNTQYF
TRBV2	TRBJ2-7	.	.	TGTGCCAGCAGTGACCCACGGCCGGGATCCTACGAGCAGTACTTC	CASSDPRPGSYEQYF
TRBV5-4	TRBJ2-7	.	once	TGTGCCAGCAGCCCCGGTCGATCAAAGGGGTACGAGCAGTACTTC	CASSPGRSKGYEQYF
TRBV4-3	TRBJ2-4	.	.	TGCGCCAGCAGCCATTCGGGAGAGGGAACCAAAAACATTCAGTACTTC	CASSHSGEGTKNIQYF
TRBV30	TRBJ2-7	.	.	TGTGCCTGTGGGGCGGACGAGCAGTACTTC	CACGADEQYF
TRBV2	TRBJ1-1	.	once	TGTGCCAGCAGTGTTACCAGGGCGGAAGCTTTCTTT	CASSVTRAEAFF
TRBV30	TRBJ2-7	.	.	TGTGCCTGGAGTGTGGGCGGCGAGCAGTACTTC	CAWSVGGEQYF
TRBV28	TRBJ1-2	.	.	TGTGCCAGCAGCAACGTGGAAGGAAGCTATGGCTACACCTTC	CASSNVEGSYGYTF
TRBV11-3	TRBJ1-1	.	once	TGTGCCAGCAGCTTAACGACCTCGGGGACTGAAGCTTTCTTT	CASSLTTSGTEAFF
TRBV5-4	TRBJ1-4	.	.	TGTGCCAGCAGCGCGGGCCGGGAGAATCCTAATGAAAAACTGTTTTTT	CASSAGRENPNEKLFF
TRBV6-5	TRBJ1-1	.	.	TGTGCCAGCAGTCCCCCAAACGGCAATGCTGAAGCTTTCTTT	CASSPPNGNAEAFF
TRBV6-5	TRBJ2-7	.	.	TGTGCCAGCAGCGGAGCAGGGGGGTTCAACGAGCAGTACTTC	CASSGAGGFNEQYF
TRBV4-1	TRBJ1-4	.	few	TGCGCCAGCAGCCAAGAAGGGAGAGGGCTACCAACTAATGAAAAACTGTTTTTT	CASSQEGRGLPTNEKLFF
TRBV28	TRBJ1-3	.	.	TGTGCCAGCAGTTTATCCGAGACAGCTCTCTCTGGAAACACCATATATTTT	CASSLSETALSGNTIYF
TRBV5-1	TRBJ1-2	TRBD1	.	TGCGCCAGCAGTTTGCAAGGGGGACAGAAAAATGGCTACACCTTC	CASSLQGGQKNGYTF
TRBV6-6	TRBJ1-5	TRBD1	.	TGTGCCAGCAGAGCTGAGGGACAGGGAAGAGGTCAGCCCCAGCATTTT	CASRAEGQGRGQPQHF
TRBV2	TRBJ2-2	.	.	TGTGCCAGCAGTGAAATCGGGGCAAGGGGTGGCAGCGGGGAGCTGTTTTTT	CASSEIGARGGSGELFF
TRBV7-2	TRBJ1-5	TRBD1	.	TGTGCCAGCAGCTTGAGGGACAGCATAAATCAGCCCCAGCATTTT	CASSLRDSINQPQHF
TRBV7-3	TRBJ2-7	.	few	TGTGCCAGCAGCTCCTACTGTTGGCAGTACTTC	CASSSYCWQYF
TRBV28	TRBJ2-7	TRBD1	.	TGTGCCAGCAGTTTTGGGACAGGGGATTACGAGCAGTACTTC	CASSFGTGDYEQYF
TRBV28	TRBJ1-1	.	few	TGTGCCAGCAGTTTACTGAGAGGTAGGGCTTTCTTT	CASSLLRGRAFF
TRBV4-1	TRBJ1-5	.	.	TGCGCCAGCAGCCACTACCGGGACCGCAATCAGCCCCAGCATTTT	CASSHYRDRNQPQHF
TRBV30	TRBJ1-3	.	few	TGTGCCTGGGGGGGAGACTTAACGGCTGGAAACACCATATATTTT	CAWGGDLTAGNTIYF
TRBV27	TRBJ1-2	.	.	TGTGCCAGCAAGAGGGGCGCGGACTATGGCTACACCTTC	CASKRGADYGYTF
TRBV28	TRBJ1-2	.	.	TGTGCCAGCAGTTTTGAGGCCCCCTACTATGGCTACACCTTC	CASSFEAPYYGYTF
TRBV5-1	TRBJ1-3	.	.	TGCGCCAGCAGCTTGGCTACCATCGGAAACACCATATATTTT	CASSLATIGNTIYF
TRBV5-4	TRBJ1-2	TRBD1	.	TGTGCCAGCAGCGCGCCGGGACAGGGGTATGGCTACACCTTC	CASSAPGQGYGYTF
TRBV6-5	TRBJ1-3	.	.	TGTGCCAGCAGTTACCAGTTCCGGGTATCTGGAAACACCATATATTTT	CASSYQFRVSGNTIYF
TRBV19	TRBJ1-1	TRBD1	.	TGTGCCAGTAGTATAGGGGGACAGCGGCAAGCTTTCTTT	CASSIGGQRQAFF
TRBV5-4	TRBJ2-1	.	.	TGTGCCAGCAGCAGCGTAGGGGACAATGAGCAGTTCTTC	CASSSVGDNEQFF
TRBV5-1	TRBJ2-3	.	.	TGCGCCAGCCGAAGCGGCAACTATGCTAGCACAGATACGCAGTATTTT	CASRSGNYASTDTQYF
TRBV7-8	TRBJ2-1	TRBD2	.	TGTGCCAGCAGCTCTAGCGGGGGGCGACCCAAGCAGTTCTTC	CASSSSGGRPKQFF
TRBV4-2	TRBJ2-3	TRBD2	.	TGTGCCAGCAGCCAAGAATCAGCGGGAGTAGGGGATACGCAGTATTTT	CASSQESAGVGDTQYF
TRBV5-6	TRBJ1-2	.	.	TGTGCCAGCAGCTTCCAAGGACTTCAATCCAACTATGGCTACACCTTC	CASSFQGLQSNYGYTF
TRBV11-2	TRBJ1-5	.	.	TGTGCCAGCAGCCCCGGCCTCAATCAGCCCCAGCATTTT	CASSPGLNQPQHF
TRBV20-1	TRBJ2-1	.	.	TGCAGTGCTAGAGAAATTAATGAGCAGTTCTTC	CSAREINEQFF
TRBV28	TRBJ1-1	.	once	TGTGCCAGCAGTCGATCAGGGAGGATGAACACTGAAGCTTTCTTT	CASSRSGRMNTEAFF
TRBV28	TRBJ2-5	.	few	TGTGCCAGCAGTTTATTGGGGGTCGGGGAGACCCAGTACTTC	CASSLLGVGETQYF
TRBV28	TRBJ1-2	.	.	TGTGCCAGCAGTTTCCCGCAGGGGAACTATGGCTACACCTTC	CASSFPQGNYGYTF
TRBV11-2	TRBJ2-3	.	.	TGTGCCAGCAGTTATACCGGGCCCGTAGATACGCAGTATTTT	CASSYTGPVDTQYF
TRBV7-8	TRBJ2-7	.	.	TGTGCCAGCAGCCCCTTCGGGACGGATTCCTACGAGCAGTACTTC	CASSPFGTDSYEQYF
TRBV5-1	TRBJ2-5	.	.	TGCGCCAGCAGCTTGCTAGGGGCCGGGGGAGAGACCCAGTACTTC	CASSLLGAGGETQYF
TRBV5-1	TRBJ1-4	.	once	TGCGCCAGCAGCCCTCAAGTCGGGGGGCTAGAGGAACTGTTTTTT	CASSPQVGGLEELFF
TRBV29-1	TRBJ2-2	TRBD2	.	TGCAGCGTTGAGAGGACTAGCGGGTCGAACACCGGGGAGCTGTTTTTT	CSVERTSGSNTGELFF
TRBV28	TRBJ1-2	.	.	TGTGCCATCCGACCGACAGAGATCTATGGCTACACCTTC	CAIRPTEIYGYTF
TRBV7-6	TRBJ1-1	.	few	TGTGCCAGCAGCTTAGCAGGTGGTGGGACTGAAGCTTTCTTT	CASSLAGGGTEAFF
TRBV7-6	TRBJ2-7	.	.	TGTGCCAGCAGCTTAGGATCCGTTCCCGGCACGTACTACGAGCAGTACTTC	CASSLGSVPGTYYEQYF